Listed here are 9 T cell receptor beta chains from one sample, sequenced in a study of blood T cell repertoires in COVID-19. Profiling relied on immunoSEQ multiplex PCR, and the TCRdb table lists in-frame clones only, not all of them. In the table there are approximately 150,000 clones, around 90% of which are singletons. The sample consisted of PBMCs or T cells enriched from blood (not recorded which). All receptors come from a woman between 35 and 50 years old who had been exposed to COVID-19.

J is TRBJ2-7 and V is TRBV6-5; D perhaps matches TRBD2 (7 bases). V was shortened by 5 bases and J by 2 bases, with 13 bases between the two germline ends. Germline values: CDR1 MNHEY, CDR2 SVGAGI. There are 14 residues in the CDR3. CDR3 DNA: TGTGCCAGCAGTCCTGGGGAGGGGGCCTACGAGCAGTACTTC. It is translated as CASSPGEGAYEQYF.

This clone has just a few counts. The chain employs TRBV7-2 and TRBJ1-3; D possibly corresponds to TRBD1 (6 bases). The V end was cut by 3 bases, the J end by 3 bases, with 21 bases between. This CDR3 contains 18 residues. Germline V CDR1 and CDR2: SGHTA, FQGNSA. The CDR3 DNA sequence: TGTGCCAGCAGCTTTGGCAGCTTAGCAGGGGAAGGTGGAAACACCATATATTTT. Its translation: CASSFGSLAGEGGNTIYF. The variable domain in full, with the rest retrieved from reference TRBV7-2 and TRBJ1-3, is GAGVSQSPSNKVTEKGKDVELRCDPISGHTALYWYRQSLGQGLEFLIYFQGNSAPDKSGLPSDRFSAERTGGSVSTLTIQRTQQEDSAVYLCASSFGSLAGEGGNTIYFGEGSWLTVV.

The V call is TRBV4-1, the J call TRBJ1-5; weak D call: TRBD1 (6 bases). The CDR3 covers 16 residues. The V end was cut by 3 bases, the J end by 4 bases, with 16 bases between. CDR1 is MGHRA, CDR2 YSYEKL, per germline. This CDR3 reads CASSHIRDIINQPQHF. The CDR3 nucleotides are TGCGCCAGCAGCCATATCCGGGACATCATTAATCAGCCCCAGCATTTT.

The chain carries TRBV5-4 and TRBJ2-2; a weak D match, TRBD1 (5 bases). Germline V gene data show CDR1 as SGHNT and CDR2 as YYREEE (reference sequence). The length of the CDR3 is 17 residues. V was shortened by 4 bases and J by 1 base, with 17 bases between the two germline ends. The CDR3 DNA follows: TGTGCCAGCAGCAGCAGGGCGCGAAGCGAGAACACCGGGGAGCTGTTTTTT. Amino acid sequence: CASSSRARSENTGELFF.

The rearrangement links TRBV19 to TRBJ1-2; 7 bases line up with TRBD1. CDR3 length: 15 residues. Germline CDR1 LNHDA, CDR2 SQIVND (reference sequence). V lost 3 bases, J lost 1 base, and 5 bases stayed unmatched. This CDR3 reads CASSMWDRDNYGYTF. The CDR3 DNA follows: TGTGCCAGTAGTATGTGGGACAGAGATAACTATGGCTACACCTTC.

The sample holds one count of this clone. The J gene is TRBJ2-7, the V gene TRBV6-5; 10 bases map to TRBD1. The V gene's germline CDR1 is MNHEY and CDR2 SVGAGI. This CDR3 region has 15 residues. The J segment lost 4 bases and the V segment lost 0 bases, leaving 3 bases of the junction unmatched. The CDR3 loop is CASSYSGTGVYEQYF. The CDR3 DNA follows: TGTGCCAGCAGTTACTCCGGGACAGGGGTTTACGAGCAGTACTTC.

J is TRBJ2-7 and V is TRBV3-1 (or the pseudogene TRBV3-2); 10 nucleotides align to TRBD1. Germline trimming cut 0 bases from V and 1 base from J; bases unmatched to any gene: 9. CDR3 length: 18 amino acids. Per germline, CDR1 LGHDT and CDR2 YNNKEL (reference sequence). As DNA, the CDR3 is TGTGCCAGCAGCCAAGATTTATTCGGGGACAGGGGATCCTACGAGCAGTACTTC. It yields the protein CASSQDLFGDRGSYEQYF.

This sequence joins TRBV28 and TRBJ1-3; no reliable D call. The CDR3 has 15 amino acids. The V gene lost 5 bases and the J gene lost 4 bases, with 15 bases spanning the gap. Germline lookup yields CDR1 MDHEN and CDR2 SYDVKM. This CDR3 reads CASSVTPEQGNTIYF. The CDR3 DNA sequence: TGTGCCAGCAGTGTAACTCCGGAACAGGGAAACACCATATATTTT.

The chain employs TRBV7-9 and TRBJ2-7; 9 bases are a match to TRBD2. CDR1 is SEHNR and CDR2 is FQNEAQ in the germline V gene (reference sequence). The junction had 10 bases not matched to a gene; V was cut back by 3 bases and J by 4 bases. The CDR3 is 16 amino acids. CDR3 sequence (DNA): TGTGCCAGCAGCTTTAGCGGGAGAATGAAGGGGTACGAGCAGTACTTC. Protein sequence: CASSFSGRMKGYEQYF.